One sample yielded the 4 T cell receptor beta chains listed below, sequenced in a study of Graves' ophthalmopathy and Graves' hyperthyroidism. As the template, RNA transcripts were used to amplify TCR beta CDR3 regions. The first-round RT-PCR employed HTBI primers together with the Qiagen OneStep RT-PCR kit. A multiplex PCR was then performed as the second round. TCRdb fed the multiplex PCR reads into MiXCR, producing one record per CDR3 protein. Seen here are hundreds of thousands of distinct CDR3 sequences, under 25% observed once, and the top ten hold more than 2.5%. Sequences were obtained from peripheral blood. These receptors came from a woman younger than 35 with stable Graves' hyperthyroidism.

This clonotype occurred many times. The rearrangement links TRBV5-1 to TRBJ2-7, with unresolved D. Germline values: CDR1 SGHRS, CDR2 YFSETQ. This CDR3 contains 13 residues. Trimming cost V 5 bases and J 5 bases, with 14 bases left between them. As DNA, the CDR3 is TGCGCCAGCAGTGAAGGGCCAAGGGACGAGCAGTACTTC. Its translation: CASSEGPRDEQYF. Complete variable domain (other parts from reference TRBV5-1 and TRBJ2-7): KAGVTQTPRYLIKTRGQQVTLSCSPISGHRSVSWYQQTPGQGLQFLFEYFSETQRNKGNFPGRFSGRQFSNSRSEMNVSTLELGDSALYLCASSEGPRDEQYFGPGTRLTVT.

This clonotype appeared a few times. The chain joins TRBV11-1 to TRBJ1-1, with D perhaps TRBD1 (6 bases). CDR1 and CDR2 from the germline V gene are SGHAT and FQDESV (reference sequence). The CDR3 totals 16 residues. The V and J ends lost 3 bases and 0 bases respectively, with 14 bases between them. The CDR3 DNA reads TGTGCCAGCAGCTTCCAAGGGGGGACGGTGAACACTGAAGCTTTCTTT. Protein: CASSFQGGTVNTEAFF.

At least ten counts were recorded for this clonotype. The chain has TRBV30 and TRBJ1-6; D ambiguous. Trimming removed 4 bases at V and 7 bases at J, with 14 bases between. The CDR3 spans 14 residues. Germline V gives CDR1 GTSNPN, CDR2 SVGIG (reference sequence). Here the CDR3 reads CAWKGVRKNSPLHF. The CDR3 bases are TGTGCCTGGAAAGGAGTCAGAAAGAATTCACCCCTCCACTTT.

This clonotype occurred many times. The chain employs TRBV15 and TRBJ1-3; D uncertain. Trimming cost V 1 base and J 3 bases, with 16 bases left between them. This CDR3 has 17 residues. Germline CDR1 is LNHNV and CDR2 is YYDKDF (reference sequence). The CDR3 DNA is TGTGCCACCAGCAGAGCGGGAGCAATAGCTTATGGAAACACCATATATTTT. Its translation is CATSRAGAIAYGNTIYF.